This T cell receptor (beta chain) originates from a study of human T cells and chemical hapten exposure. Whole-study context: On 2 cm by 2 cm of upper inner arm skin, sensitization was performed with 2% DPC. The study patch tested 0.01% DPC on the upper back and read results at 6 days. Study-level results: Sensitizing with DPC caused no change in TCRs above 1 in 1000 frequency.

Documented time point: patch test 2, 6 weeks after DPC sensitization. The sample's treatment: therapeutic diphenylcyclopropenone sensitization with weekly scalp DPC. Germline V lookup: CDR1 SGHTA, CDR2 FQGNSA. V was clipped by 4 bases and J by 1 base, with 19 bases between them. The CDR3 sequence is 17 residues long. Unique molecular identifiers were attached to individual cDNA molecules within the library. TCRdb reanalysed the RACE reads using MiXCR and keeps one entry per CDR3 protein. The sample lists approximately 97,000 distinct CDR3 sequences, about an eighth occurring once. With respect to this clonotype: What it binds is unknown.

V is TRBV7-2 and J is TRBJ2-5; D unclear. The sequencing here drew on whole blood, taken in connection with sensitization to the hapten diphenylcyclopropenone (DPC). The TCR sequence derives from a middle-aged woman with alopecia areata. Some clones in this sample may be carry-over from other donors' samples. Written as DNA, the CDR3 is TGTGCCAGCAGCTCCCGTGGGTATAGGGTGTCCCAAGAGACCCAGTACTTC. Amino acid sequence: CASSSRGYRVSQETQYF.